One and the same sample provided the 27 T cell receptor beta chains below, sequenced in a study of blood T cell repertoires in COVID-19. Here immunoSEQ multiplex PCR was the method, and the copy in TCRdb shows in-frame clones only, minus some. This table holds some 47,000 clones, approximately 92% found once. The sequencing sample was made of peripheral blood. All receptors derive from a man aged 55 to 70 with active COVID-19.

The chain carries TRBV7-3 and TRBJ2-7; a weak D match, TRBD2 (6 bases). Germline values: CDR1 SGHTA, CDR2 FQGTGA. The CDR3 has 17 residues. V was pared by 3 bases and J by 6 bases, with 24 bases between. The CDR3 spells CASSLTLRGGAKSEQYF. CDR3 sequence (DNA): TGTGCCAGCAGCTTGACCCTCCGAGGAGGGGCAAAGTCCGAGCAGTACTTC.

The V and J genes are TRBV21-1 and TRBJ2-4; TRBD1, the table's D call, was not compared with the DNA. TRBV21-1 is labeled a pseudogene. The CDR3 loop spans 19 amino acids. CDR3 nucleotide sequence: TGTGCCAGCAGCAAAGAAGATGGCAGGGCCCTTTTTGACAAAAACATTCAGTACTTC. Translation: CASSKEDGRALFDKNIQYF.

This chain joins TRBV4-1 and TRBJ1-4, with D tentatively TRBD1 (5 bases). The V end was cut by 6 bases, the J end by 4 bases, with 15 bases between. Germline V gene lookup returns CDR1 MGHRA and CDR2 YSYEKL. This CDR3 spans 15 amino acids. The CDR3 DNA is TGCGCCAGCAGTCGAACGGGGGTTGGTAATGAAAAACTGTTTTTT. Translated, it gives CASSRTGVGNEKLFF.

The CDR3 spells CASSGTSGRDTQYF. CDR3 in DNA: TGTGCCAGCAGCGGGACTAGCGGGAGAGATACGCAGTATTTT. The V call is TRBV9, the J call TRBJ2-3; TRBD2 matches at 13 bases. CDR3 length: 14 residues. The V gene's germline CDR1 is SGDLS and CDR2 YYNGEE. Losses at the gene ends were 3 bases for V and 5 bases for J; bases not matched to a gene: 0. The variable domain in full, with the rest retrieved from reference TRBV9 and TRBJ2-3, is DSGVTQTPKHLITATGQRVTLRCSPRSGDLSVYWYQQSLDQGLQFLIQYYNGEERAKGNILERFSAQQFPDLHSELNLSSLELGDSALYFCASSGTSGRDTQYFGPGTRLTVL.

This sequence joins TRBV25-1 and TRBJ2-7; the D gene is possibly TRBD1 (6 bases). Trimming shortened V by 1 base and J by 3 bases, and 13 bases separated the two germline ends. The CDR3 length is 15 residues. Germline V gene sequence: CDR1 MGHDK, CDR2 SYGVNS. The CDR3 nucleotides are TGTGCCAGCAGTGAATCTGGGACAATACTCTACGAGCAGTACTTC. Protein sequence: CASSESGTILYEQYF.

Worth noting for this clone: Sequence at one end of the junction differs from germline and may be a read error. The J gene is TRBJ1-1, the V gene TRBV6-2 or TRBV6-3; weak D call: TRBD1 (5 bases). The CDR3 length is 12 residues. Germline-derived CDR1 and CDR2 are MNHEY and SVGEGT. CDR3: CASSYGGTGAFF. The DNA for the CDR3 is TGTGCCAGCAGTTACGGGGGGACTGGAGCTTTCTTT.

V and J are TRBV6-5 and TRBJ2-5, with TRBD2 matching 10 bases. Trimming cost V 4 bases and J 4 bases; bases outside gene matches: 0. CDR1 MNHEY and CDR2 SVGAGI come from the germline V gene. The CDR3 is 13 residues long. CDR3 coding DNA: TGTGCCAGCAGTTCTAGCGGGAGAGAGACCCAGTACTTC. Translation gives CASSSSGRETQYF.

This rearrangement joins TRBV6-1 to TRBJ1-2, with no clear D. Deletions cut 3 bases from V and 8 bases from J, with 10 bases between. Germline V gene lookup returns CDR1 MNHNS and CDR2 SASEGT. The CDR3 sequence is 12 residues long. The CDR3 reads CASSDAAWGYTF. The CDR3 coding sequence is TGTGCCAGCAGTGACGCGGCCTGGGGCTACACCTTC.

This chain links TRBV14 with TRBJ2-1; 16 bases are a match to TRBD2. Germline CDR1 SGHDN, CDR2 FVKESK. V shed 1 base, J shed 4 bases, and the junction held 7 bases outside the gene matches. The CDR3 spans 19 residues. The CDR3 sequence is CASSQAGTSGRAGYNEQFF. In DNA form, the CDR3 reads TGTGCCAGCAGCCAAGCTGGGACTAGCGGGAGGGCCGGGTACAATGAGCAGTTCTTC.

This clone was seen a few times. The V call is TRBV19, the J call TRBJ1-5; TRBD1 agrees at 10 bases. The germline V gene has CDR1 LNHDA and CDR2 SQIVND (reference sequence). J gave up 3 bases and V 3 bases, and 2 bases lay outside the gene matches. The length of the CDR3 is 15 residues. The CDR3 loop reads CASSMGTGANQPQHF. DNA for the CDR3: TGTGCCAGTAGTATGGGGACAGGGGCCAATCAGCCCCAGCATTTT.

The chain is built from TRBV7-2 and TRBJ1-3; D not resolved. Trimming cost V 6 bases and J 0 bases, with 3 bases left between them. Per germline, CDR1 SGHTA and CDR2 FQGNSA. This CDR3 region has 12 residues. As DNA, the CDR3 is TGTGCCAGCAGTAACTCTGGAAACACCATATATTTT. Translation gives CASSNSGNTIYF.

Worth noting for this clone: The germline gene is not matched at one end of the junction; a read error may be the cause. The V and J genes are TRBV19 and TRBJ2-1; D is uncertain. This CDR3 region has 14 residues. Germline V lookup: CDR1 LNHDA, CDR2 SQIVND (reference sequence). CDR3 protein: CTSSRSLSRNEQFF. The CDR3 nucleotides are TGTACCAGTAGCCGTAGTCTCTCTAGGAATGAGCAGTTCTTC.

The chain links TRBV7-3 to TRBJ2-7, with TRBD2 identical over 7 bases. Germline V gene sequence: CDR1 SGHTA, CDR2 FQGTGA. The CDR3 runs to 14 residues. The trim removed 4 bases at V and 7 bases at J, leaving 10 bases unmatched. CDR3 loop: CASSSGLVLGEQYF. In nucleotides, the CDR3 is TGTGCCAGCAGCTCCGGACTAGTTCTGGGTGAGCAGTACTTC.

The table lists this clone with a few counts. The CDR3 nucleotides read TGTGCCAGCAGTTACGCCCCCGGGGGCGAGCAGTACTTC. It yields the protein CASSYAPGGEQYF. The chain is built from TRBV6-2 or TRBV6-3 and TRBJ2-7, with D maybe TRBD2 (6 bases). This CDR3 comprises 13 residues. Germline V gene sequence: CDR1 MNHEY, CDR2 SVGEGT. Between the trimmed V and J ends, which lost 2 bases and 6 bases, there was a span of 11 bases.

This clone was detected a few times. V is TRBV7-6 and J is TRBJ2-7, with 13 bases lining up with TRBD2. Germline V gives CDR1 SGHVS, CDR2 FNYEAQ. The CDR3 spans 17 residues. The V segment lost 5 bases and the J segment 7 bases; nucleotides outside the gene matches: 14. The chain's CDR3 is CASSPRLAGGTFGEQYF. CDR3 DNA sequence: TGTGCCAGCAGCCCCCGACTAGCGGGAGGCACCTTCGGGGAGCAGTACTTC.

This chain connects TRBV4-3 to TRBJ2-1; 9 nucleotides align to TRBD1. The CDR3 is 16 residues long. Losses at the gene ends were 1 base for V and 8 bases for J; bases not matched to a gene: 9. The germline gives CDR1 LGHNA, CDR2 YSLEER. The CDR3 protein is CASSQGGTGFSHEQFF. The CDR3 nucleotides are TGCGCCAGCAGCCAAGGTGGGACAGGGTTTTCACATGAGCAGTTCTTC.

The CDR3 bases are TGTGCCAGCTCACCAAGTCAGGGATTGGGTAATCAGCCCCAGCATTTT. It translates to CASSPSQGLGNQPQHF. This chain joins TRBV18 and TRBJ1-5; perhaps TRBD1 as D (5 bases). V was cut by 2 bases and J by 4 bases, with 15 bases left in between. Germline V CDR1 and CDR2: KGHSH, LQKENI. The CDR3 length is 16 residues.

The chain employs TRBV7-2 and TRBJ1-5; D remains unclear. This CDR3 region has 12 residues. V was clipped by 5 bases and J by 3 bases, with 5 bases between them. Germline V gene data show CDR1 as SGHTA and CDR2 as FQGNSA. This chain's CDR3 is CASSQNNQPQHF. CDR3 in DNA: TGTGCCAGCAGCCAGAACAATCAGCCCCAGCATTTT.

The chain couples TRBV29-1 to TRBJ2-3; D uncertain. CDR3 length: 10 amino acids. Germline CDR1 SQVTM, CDR2 ANQGSEA. The CDR3 DNA is TGCAGAGCCGGCACAGATACGCAGTATTTT. Encoded protein: CRAGTDTQYF.

V and J are TRBV7-3 and TRBJ2-1, with D perhaps TRBD2 (5 bases). Germline lookup yields CDR1 SGHTA and CDR2 FQGTGA. The V end lost 0 bases, the J end lost 5 bases, and 14 bases lay between the germline ends. This CDR3 is 16 amino acids long. The CDR3: CASSLTYSSVDNEQFF. The CDR3 coding sequence is TGTGCCAGCAGCTTAACGTATAGTAGCGTGGACAATGAGCAGTTCTTC.

The chain has TRBV28 and TRBJ1-6, with TRBD1 identical over 8 bases. Germline-derived CDR1 and CDR2 are MDHEN and SYDVKM. The CDR3 extends over 15 amino acids. Trimming took 5 bases from V and 10 from J; bases not matched to a gene: 10. The CDR3 region is CASSPATGVGSPLHF. The CDR3 bases are TGTGCCAGCAGTCCGGCGACAGGGGTAGGCTCACCCCTCCACTTT.

The chain has TRBV7-2 and TRBJ1-2; D is perhaps TRBD1 (6 bases). CDR3 length equals 12 residues. With 6 bases removed from V and 7 bases from J, the gap between germline ends came to 12 bases. The germline CDR1 and CDR2 sequences are SGHTA and FQGNSA. CDR3 DNA: TGTGCCAGCAGGAAACAGGGTCCTGGCTACACCTTC. It yields the protein CASRKQGPGYTF.

The chain has TRBV5-4 and TRBJ2-5; 12 bases align to TRBD2. In germline, CDR1 is SGHNT, CDR2 YYREEE (reference sequence). Trimming took 4 bases from V and 5 from J; bases not matched to a gene: 9. This CDR3 spans 16 amino acids. For the CDR3, the DNA is TGTGCCAGCAGCCCAGGACTAGCGGGAAAGAGGGAGACCCAGTACTTC. Its translation: CASSPGLAGKRETQYF. Filled out from reference TRBV5-4 and TRBJ2-5, the complete variable domain reads ETGVTQSPTHLIKTRGQQVTLRCSSQSGHNTVSWYQQALGQGPQFIFQYYREEENGRGNFPPRFSGLQFPNYSSELNVNALELDDSALYLCASSPGLAGKRETQYFGPGTRLLVL.

The chain is built from TRBV6-6 and TRBJ1-5; D ambiguous. Germline assignment: CDR1 MNHNY and CDR2 SVGAGI (reference sequence). V lost 3 bases to trimming and J lost 4 bases, with 7 bases between them. The CDR3 loop spans 13 amino acids. In DNA form, the CDR3 reads TGTGCCAGCAGTTATGGAGGGAATCAGCCCCAGCATTTT. It codes for CASSYGGNQPQHF.

This chain links TRBV6-6 with TRBJ1-2; D possibly corresponds to TRBD1 (6 bases). Trimming took off 0 bases at V and 2 bases at J, with 7 bases between the two ends. CDR1 MNHNY and CDR2 SVGAGI come from the germline V gene (reference sequence). The length of the CDR3 is 14 residues. The DNA for the CDR3 is TGTGCCAGCAGTTACTCGCAGGGGAACTATGGCTACACCTTC. Amino acids: CASSYSQGNYGYTF.

V gene TRBV12-3 or TRBV12-4 combines with J gene TRBJ2-7, with 7 bases lining up with TRBD2. The CDR3 loop spans 13 amino acids. V lost 6 bases and J lost 3; bases outside the gene matches: 5. The CDR3, as DNA: TGTGCCAGCAGCCTGACTAGCAGCTACGAGCAGTACTTC. Amino acid sequence: CASSLTSSYEQYF.

This chain uses TRBV5-5 with TRBJ2-2; D unclear. V lost 0 bases to trimming and J lost 4 bases, with 16 bases between them. This CDR3 comprises 17 residues. Looked up from germline, CDR1 is SGHKS and CDR2 is YYEKEE (reference sequence). The CDR3 sequence: CASSLGSAPTGTGELFF. CDR3 nucleotide sequence: TGTGCCAGCAGCTTGGGAAGTGCCCCCACGGGCACCGGGGAGCTGTTTTTT.